This T cell receptor (beta chain) was captured by sequencing in a study of shared T cell receptors in the human thymus. The ends were cut back, 5 bases at V and 7 bases at J, with 26 bases in the middle. The germline CDR1 and CDR2 sequences are SGHAT and FQNNGV. CDR3 length: 18 amino acids. Here immunoSEQ multiplex PCR was the method, and the copy in TCRdb shows in-frame clones only, minus some. Here the sample spans roughly 700,000 clones, around nine tenths being singletons. The sample was also reused in another study, on human thymus T cells. That report adds: The donors were infants in Finland with congenital heart defects, otherwise immunologically healthy. Corrective heart surgery yielded resections, and these provided the thymus tissue. Thymic as well as blood repertoires seemed to favor certain V and J genes unevenly.

The sequenced material came from thymocytes. The chain is built from TRBV11-2 and TRBJ2-2; D possibly corresponds to TRBD1 (6 bases). The receptor was derived from a boy under three years old with a congenital heart defect. The CDR3 is CASSRRTQGWTSGGELFF. The CDR3 nucleotides read TGTGCCAGCAGCAGACGTACACAGGGTTGGACTTCGGGCGGGGAGCTGTTTTTT.